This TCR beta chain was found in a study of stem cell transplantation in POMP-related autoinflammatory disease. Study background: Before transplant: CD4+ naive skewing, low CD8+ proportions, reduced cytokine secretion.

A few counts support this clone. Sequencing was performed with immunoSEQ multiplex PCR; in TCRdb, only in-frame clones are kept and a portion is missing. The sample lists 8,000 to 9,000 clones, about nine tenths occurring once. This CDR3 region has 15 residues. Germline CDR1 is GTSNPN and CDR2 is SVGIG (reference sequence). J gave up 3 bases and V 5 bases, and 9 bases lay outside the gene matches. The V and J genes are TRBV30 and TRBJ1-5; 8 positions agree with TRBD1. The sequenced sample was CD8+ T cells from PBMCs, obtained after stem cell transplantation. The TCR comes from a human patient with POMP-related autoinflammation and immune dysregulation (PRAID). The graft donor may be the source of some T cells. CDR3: CAWDLGQGYNQPQHF. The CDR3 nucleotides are TGTGCCTGGGACCTTGGACAGGGCTACAATCAGCCCCAGCATTTT.